These T cell receptor beta chains were read from a single sample in a study of blood T cell repertoires in COVID-19. Sequencing used immunoSEQ multiplex PCR; TCRdb keeps in-frame clones, though not all of them. Of 200,000 to 250,000 clones listed, about 82% are singletons. The sample was peripheral blood. The receptor set was obtained from a man aged 50-60 years with COVID-19, enrolled during active disease. Both conserved end residues are part of each CDR3. D genes are given only for firm matches. Expanded clones get a size class; other rows say once, few or many, or leave the size out.

size	J	V	D	DNA	CDR3
-	TRBJ2-1	TRBV27	-	TGTGCCAGCAGTTTATGGAACCAGGGGGGCCGGCACAATGAGCAGTTCTTC	CASSLWNQGGRHNEQFF
-	TRBJ1-6	TRBV7-8	-	TGTGCCAGCAGCTTAGATGCCAGGGGCAATTCACCCCTCCACTTT	CASSLDARGNSPLHF
-	TRBJ1-1	TRBV5-1	-	TGCGCCAGCAGCTTGGATCAGAGGGTGAACACTGAAGCTTTCTTT	CASSLDQRVNTEAFF
-	TRBJ1-5	TRBV6-2/TRBV6-3	TRBD1	TGTGCCAGCAGTTTCCCGGGACAGGGGTCCGATCAGCCCCAGCATTTT	CASSFPGQGSDQPQHF
-	TRBJ2-2	TRBV2	TRBD2	TGTGCCAGCAGGCGGCGGGGGGGCGACGGGGAGCTGTTTTTT	CASRRRGGDGELFF
-	TRBJ2-5	TRBV10-3	TRBD2	TGTGCCATCAAGGACGGGGGGGCTTTGGAGACCCAGTACTTC	CAIKDGGALETQYF
once	TRBJ2-2	TRBV27	-	TGTGCCAGCAGTTTTTCTGCTTTAGGTCGGCCAAGGGGCACCGGGGAGCTGTTTTTT	CASSFSALGRPRGTGELFF
-	TRBJ2-7	TRBV19	-	TGTGCCAGTAGGTCCTTTGAGGGCTCCAACGAGCAGTACTTC	CASRSFEGSNEQYF
-	TRBJ2-7	TRBV11-3	TRBD2	TGTGCCAGCAGCCCCGGGACTAGCGGGGGGATCCTCGCCGAGCAGTACTTC	CASSPGTSGGILAEQYF
-	TRBJ2-5	TRBV24-1	-	TGTGCCACCAGTGAACCGGACAGCCGAGAAAGGGAGACCCAGTACTTC	CATSEPDSRERETQYF
-	TRBJ1-1	TRBV29-1	TRBD1	TGCAGCGCCGTGATTGGGACAGCGAACACTGAAGCTTTCTTT	CSAVIGTANTEAFF
-	TRBJ1-2	TRBV21-1	-	TGTGCCAGCAGCAAAGCAGAGTGTTACACCTTC	CASSKAECYTF
-	TRBJ1-5	TRBV28	TRBD1	TGTGCCATCGGGACAGGACCTCAGCCCCAGCATTTT	CAIGTGPQPQHF
-	TRBJ2-4	TRBV7-3	-	TGTGCCAGCAGCCCAGGGAACCTAGCCAAAAACATTCAGTACTTC	CASSPGNLAKNIQYF
-	TRBJ2-5	TRBV15	-	TGTGCCACCAGCAGAAACCGGGAAGAGACCCAGTACTTC	CATSRNREETQYF
-	TRBJ2-7	TRBV4-2	TRBD1	TGTGCCAGCAGCCAATGGGGGACAGGTCCACCTAGGCCTATCTACGAGCAGTACTTC	CASSQWGTGPPRPIYEQYF
-	TRBJ1-5	TRBV10-3	-	TGTGCCATCAGTGAGATTTTTCGCAGATATAGCAATCAGCCCCAGCATTTT	CAISEIFRRYSNQPQHF
-	TRBJ2-3	TRBV6-5	-	TGTGCCAGCTCCCAGGGTCGATACCGGTATTTT	CASSQGRYRYF
-	TRBJ1-1	TRBV6-5	-	TGTGCCAGCAGTTACCTTCCCGTACAGGGGAACACTGAAGCTTTCTTT	CASSYLPVQGNTEAFF
-	TRBJ1-1	TRBV30	-	TGTGCCTGGAGTGTTGCGGTGGGCACTGAAGCTTTCTTT	CAWSVAVGTEAFF
-	TRBJ2-6	TRBV10-3	-	TGTGCCACCGCGGAGGCAGGGGACGTCCTGACTTTC	CATAEAGDVLTF
few	TRBJ2-1	TRBV19	-	TGTGCCAGTAGTATAGCCCCACGGGGCAATGAGCAGTTCTTC	CASSIAPRGNEQFF
once	TRBJ2-7	TRBV7-6	-	TGTGCCAGCAGCTCAAACCCAGTCCCGGGGATCTACGAGCAGTACTTC	CASSSNPVPGIYEQYF
-	TRBJ1-5	TRBV28	TRBD1	TGTGCCAGCAGTTTGAACAGGGGGCTTGGTAGCGGGGATCAGCCCCAGCATTTT	CASSLNRGLGSGDQPQHF
-	TRBJ2-7	TRBV5-1	TRBD1	TGCGCCAGCAGCTTGGGGTCCGGGACAGGGGACCTCTACGAGCAGTACTTC	CASSLGSGTGDLYEQYF
-	TRBJ1-6	TRBV7-2	-	TGTGCCAGCAGCAAAACAGGGAAGATGGGTTCACCCCTCCACTTT	CASSKTGKMGSPLHF
-	TRBJ2-2	TRBV2	-	TGTGCCATACCTCGGGGGACCCGGGAGCTGTTTTTT	CAIPRGTRELFF
-	TRBJ2-7	TRBV4-3	-	TGCGCCAGCAGCCAAGATCACCGGGGGACCTACGAGCAGTACTTC	CASSQDHRGTYEQYF
-	TRBJ1-2	TRBV19	-	TGTGCCAGTAGTATCCAGGTCGGGGACTATGGCTACACCTTC	CASSIQVGDYGYTF
-	TRBJ2-1	TRBV24-1	TRBD2	TGTGCCACCAGTGTAACTAGCGGGGGAACCTACAATGAGCAGTTCTTC	CATSVTSGGTYNEQFF
-	TRBJ2-1	TRBV28	-	TGTGCCAGCAGTTTTCCCCCACAGATTCAGCAGTTCTTC	CASSFPPQIQQFF
-	TRBJ2-3	TRBV4-3	TRBD2	TGCGCCAGCAGCCAAGCCCGGGGAGCGGGGGGCACAGATACGCAGTATTTT	CASSQARGAGGTDTQYF
-	TRBJ2-7	TRBV5-6	TRBD1	TGTGCCAGCAGCCCTCCCCAGGGGGACCACGAGCAGTACTTC	CASSPPQGDHEQYF
-	TRBJ1-6	TRBV5-1	TRBD1	TGCGCCAGCAGCCCAGGACAGGGTATGAGGACGAGTTCACCCCTCCACTTT	CASSPGQGMRTSSPLHF
-	TRBJ1-2	TRBV2	-	TGTGCCAGCAGTGAAAACAGGGATAACTATGGCTACACCTTC	CASSENRDNYGYTF
-	TRBJ2-7	TRBV2	TRBD1	TGTGCCAGCAGTGATGTTTGGGACAGGGCAACCTCATACGAGCAGTACTTC	CASSDVWDRATSYEQYF
-	TRBJ2-3	TRBV7-6	TRBD2	TGTGCCAGCAGCTTAGTTGGACTAGCGGGCACAGATACGCAGTATTTT	CASSLVGLAGTDTQYF
few	TRBJ2-2	TRBV27	TRBD1	TGTGCCAGCAGGCTCGGACAGGGCCCGGCCGGGGAGCTGTTTTTT	CASRLGQGPAGELFF
-	TRBJ2-7	TRBV7-9	-	TGTGCCAGCAGCTTAAAGGTTGAAGGGGACGAGCAGTACTTC	CASSLKVEGDEQYF
-	TRBJ2-1	TRBV5-1	TRBD1	TGCGCCAGCAGCTTGGCGCAGGGGGCCTACAATGAGCAGTTCTTC	CASSLAQGAYNEQFF
-	TRBJ2-1	TRBV9	TRBD2	TGTGCCAGCAGCGTAGTCCTAGCGGGGGACATTAACAATGAGCAGTTCTTC	CASSVVLAGDINNEQFF
-	TRBJ2-5	TRBV5-8	TRBD2	TGTGCCAGCAGCTTGGCCGGGACTAGGCAAGAGACCCAGTACTTC	CASSLAGTRQETQYF
once	TRBJ2-2	TRBV7-3	TRBD2	TGTGCCACTAGCGGGGGGGTCCCCGGGGAGCTGTTTTTT	CATSGGVPGELFF
-	TRBJ2-7	TRBV7-8	TRBD2	TGTGCCAGCAGCTTATACCGGGAGGGCGAGCAGTACTTC	CASSLYREGEQYF
-	TRBJ2-7	TRBV9	-	TGTGCCAGCAGCGTAGAGGGGGACTACCAACCGAAGTACTTC	CASSVEGDYQPKYF
-	TRBJ2-7	TRBV30	TRBD2	TGTGCCTGGAGTTACCTAGCGGGGGAGCAGTACTTC	CAWSYLAGEQYF
-	TRBJ1-1	TRBV12-3/TRBV12-4	TRBD1	TGTGCCAGCAGCCATGGACAGGACACTGAAGCTTTCTTT	CASSHGQDTEAFF
few	TRBJ1-1	TRBV3-1/TRBV3-2	-	TGTGCCAGCACAGATCGCGGCACTGAAGCTTTCTTT	CASTDRGTEAFF
-	TRBJ2-3	TRBV21-1	-	TGTGCCACCTATGGGGCGGGGGGCTTTCGAAGCACAGATACGCAGTATTTT	CATYGAGGFRSTDTQYF
once	TRBJ2-3	TRBV19	-	TGTGCCAGTAGTGTCAGGGTGGTTGGCACAGATACGCAGTATTTT	CASSVRVVGTDTQYF